A single sample is the source of the 19 T cell receptor beta chains below, sequenced in a study of T cell responses to AZD1222 COVID-19 vaccine (dated by TCRdb to the early 2020s). Library method: the immunoSEQ multiplex PCR assay. Entries here come from immuneACCESS through TCRdb and include only in-frame sequences with V and J called. Some clones fail to appear in such tables; in the studies checked, an unresolved V gene covers under half of the shortfall, and the cause of the remainder is unknown. The sample has under 150,000 clones on record, 85% to 90% of them singletons. Just over 9.5% of the sample lies in the top ten. The meaning of the sample's time point label: baseline before first vaccination. This specimen was peripheral blood, taken on day 0 of AZD1222 vaccination. These receptors came from an adult in good health.

The V and J genes are TRBV5-1 and TRBJ1-2; D unresolved. The CDR3 is made up of 15 amino acids. The V end lost 0 bases, the J end lost 4 bases, and 13 bases lay between the germline ends. Germline loops: CDR1 SGHRS, CDR2 YFSETQ. The CDR3 nucleotides are TGCGCCAGCAGCTTGGAAGCTCCAGGCCTCTATGGCTACACCTTC. Its protein is CASSLEAPGLYGYTF.

The chain joins TRBV2 to TRBJ2-5; D uncertain. The V end lost 2 bases, the J end lost 5 bases, and 6 bases lay between the germline ends. The CDR3 runs 12 residues. Germline loops: CDR1 SNHLY, CDR2 FYNNEI. CDR3 nucleotide sequence: TGTGCCAGCAGTGAACTTAGGGAGACCCAGTACTTC. Translation gives CASSELRETQYF.

Concerning this clone itself: The sample holds other DNA sequences that translate to the same CDR3. The chain carries TRBV29-1 and TRBJ1-2; no firm D call. Trimming cost V 6 bases and J 2 bases, with 7 bases left between them. The CDR3 runs 11 residues. Looked up from germline, CDR1 is SQVTM and CDR2 is ANQGSEA. CDR3 sequence (DNA): TGCAGCGTCGGGCGGAACTATGGCTACACCTTC. Translated, it gives CSVGRNYGYTF.

In its sample, this clone was seen once. The CDR3 spells CASSGGQSNEKLFF. CDR3 nucleotide sequence: TGCGCCAGCAGCGGGGGACAGAGTAATGAAAAACTGTTTTTT. The chain has TRBV5-1 and TRBJ1-4; TRBD1 matches 7 bases. The CDR3 totals 14 residues. The ends lost 4 bases at V and 4 bases at J; junction bases unmatched: 4. Germline assignment: CDR1 SGHRS and CDR2 YFSETQ. The full variable domain, with the rest looked up from reference TRBV5-1 and TRBJ1-4, is KAGVTQTPRYLIKTRGQQVTLSCSPISGHRSVSWYQQTPGQGLQFLFEYFSETQRNKGNFPGRFSGRQFSNSRSEMNVSTLELGDSALYLCASSGGQSNEKLFFGSGTQLSVL.

This chain connects TRBV7-2 to TRBJ2-7; D remains ambiguous. V lost 3 bases and J 0 bases, leaving 3 bases between the germline ends. CDR1 is SGHTA and CDR2 is FQGNSA in the germline V gene. There are 12 residues in the CDR3. CDR3 amino acids: CASSLVSYEQYF. The CDR3 region has the DNA TGTGCCAGCAGCTTGGTCTCCTACGAGCAGTACTTC.

This chain uses TRBV11-2 with TRBJ1-4; 9 bases match TRBD1. The CDR3 contains 16 residues. The V segment lost 5 bases and the J segment 3 bases; nucleotides outside the gene matches: 7. Germline loops: CDR1 SGHAT, CDR2 FQNNGV. The CDR3 is CASSNIQGAANEKLFF. CDR3 DNA: TGTGCCAGCAGCAATATACAGGGGGCGGCTAATGAAAAACTGTTTTTT.

V usage is TRBV28 and J usage is TRBJ2-7; perhaps TRBD1 as D (6 bases). Germline CDR1 is MDHEN and CDR2 is SYDVKM. The CDR3 extends over 16 amino acids. V dropped 5 bases and J dropped 0 bases, with 17 bases sitting between them. This CDR3 is CASSTRWDTSSYEQYF. CDR3 coding DNA: TGTGCCAGCAGTACCCGCTGGGACACAAGCTCCTACGAGCAGTACTTC.

The V gene is TRBV5-4, the J gene TRBJ1-2, with D possibly TRBD1 on 6 matching bases. The CDR3 sequence is 15 residues long. Germline V gives CDR1 SGHNT, CDR2 YYREEE (reference sequence). V was shortened by 5 bases and J by 2 bases, with 16 bases between the two germline ends. CDR3 coding DNA: TGTGCCAGCAGGCCCGAAGCCGGGGGCAACTATGGCTACACCTTC. Protein: CASRPEAGGNYGYTF.

The chain has TRBV7-2 and TRBJ1-1, with no clear D. The germline CDR1 and CDR2 sequences are SGHTA and FQGNSA. The CDR3 is 13 amino acids. Trimming left V 1 base short and J 1 base short, with 4 bases between. CDR3 DNA: TGTGCCAGCAGCTTAGAGGGGAACACTGAAGCTTTCTTT. It is translated as CASSLEGNTEAFF.

V and J are TRBV5-1 and TRBJ1-3; D not resolved. The CDR3 covers 15 residues. Germline V gene data show CDR1 as SGHRS and CDR2 as YFSETQ. Trimming shortened V by 4 bases and J by 2 bases, and 13 bases separated the two germline ends. The CDR3 sequence is CASSARTTAGNTIYF. Written as DNA, the CDR3 is TGCGCCAGCAGCGCCAGGACGACGGCTGGAAACACCATATATTTT.

The gene calls are TRBV7-7 and TRBJ2-2, with TRBD1 as a possible D gene (6 bases). Germline V gene lookup returns CDR1 SSHAT and CDR2 FNYEAQ (reference sequence). The CDR3 length is 16 residues. With 5 bases removed from V and 0 bases from J, the gap between germline ends came to 13 bases. CDR3 DNA: TGTGCCAGCAGCCCAGGGACAATTGCGAACACCGGGGAGCTGTTTTTT. Its protein is CASSPGTIANTGELFF.

The rearrangement joins TRBV5-1 to TRBJ1-2; possibly TRBD1 for D (5 bases). The CDR3 length is 13 residues. CDR1 is SGHRS and CDR2 is YFSETQ in the germline V gene. V lost 4 bases to trimming and J lost 5 bases, with 12 bases between them. As DNA, the CDR3 is TGCGCCAGCAGCCAGACGCAGGGTTATGGCTACACCTTC. Residues: CASSQTQGYGYTF.

This chain uses TRBV5-1 with TRBJ2-3; no clear D. Germline V gene data show CDR1 as SGHRS and CDR2 as YFSETQ. V lost 1 base and J 4 bases, leaving 4 bases between the germline ends. The CDR3 consists of 12 residues. The CDR3 loop reads CASSLNADTQYF. CDR3 coding DNA: TGCGCCAGCAGCTTGAATGCAGATACGCAGTATTTT.

V is TRBV6-5 and J is TRBJ1-5; maybe TRBD1 (5 bases). This CDR3 contains 12 residues. CDR1 and CDR2 from the germline V gene are MNHEY and SVGAGI. Deletions cut 8 bases from V and 4 bases from J, with 9 bases between. CDR3: CASGRENQPQHF. CDR3 sequence (DNA): TGTGCCAGCGGCAGGGAGAATCAGCCCCAGCATTTT.

This clone occurred a few times. V usage is TRBV19 and J usage is TRBJ2-7; TRBD1 aligns across 7 bases. Germline-derived CDR1 and CDR2 are LNHDA and SQIVND (reference sequence). V lost 4 bases, J lost 3 bases, and 9 bases stayed unmatched. The CDR3 contains 15 residues. As DNA, the CDR3 is TGTGCCAGTAGTAGAGCCTACAGGGGAATCTACGAGCAGTACTTC. Translating it yields CASSRAYRGIYEQYF.

V usage is TRBV7-6 and J usage is TRBJ1-4; 11 bases line up with TRBD1. Germline V CDR1 and CDR2: SGHVS, FNYEAQ. The CDR3 contains 19 residues. The V and J ends lost 1 base and 7 bases, in that order; junction bases with no gene match: 14. CDR3 in amino acids: CASSLERTGGVVYGEKLFF. CDR3 DNA sequence: TGTGCCAGCAGCTTAGAACGGACAGGGGGCGTTGTCTACGGTGAAAAACTGTTTTTT. The full variable domain, completed using reference TRBV7-6 and TRBJ1-4, is GAGVSQSPRYKVTKRGQDVALRCDPISGHVSLYWYRQALGQGPEFLTYFNYEAQQDKSGLPNDRFSAERPEGSISTLTIQRTEQRDSAMYRCASSLERTGGVVYGEKLFFGSGTQLSVL.

The chain couples TRBV3-1 (or the pseudogene TRBV3-2) to TRBJ2-6, with D uncertain. The germline CDR1 and CDR2 sequences are LGHDT and YNNKEL (reference sequence). CDR3 length: 15 amino acids. V was clipped by 6 bases and J by 1 base, with 10 bases between them. CDR3 loop: CASSPGPSGANVLTF. The CDR3 nucleotides are TGTGCCAGCAGTCCCGGTCCGTCTGGGGCCAACGTCCTGACTTTC.

The rearrangement links TRBV5-1 to TRBJ1-2; the D gene is possibly TRBD1 (5 bases). CDR3 length: 15 amino acids. CDR1 and CDR2 (germline): SGHRS, YFSETQ. V lost 5 bases and J 1 base, leaving 15 bases between the germline ends. This chain's CDR3 is CASSLGAQDNYGYTF. The CDR3, as DNA: TGCGCCAGCAGTTTAGGGGCCCAGGATAACTATGGCTACACCTTC.

V usage is TRBV4-2 and J usage is TRBJ2-1; TRBD2 aligns across 9 bases. The length of the CDR3 is 18 residues. Per germline, CDR1 LGHNA and CDR2 YNFKEQ. V lost 4 bases to trimming and J lost 0 bases; unmatched junction nucleotides: 10. The CDR3 bases are TGTGCCAGCAGCCTGGGCGGGAGGGCTGGAAGCTCCTACAATGAGCAGTTCTTC. Translation: CASSLGGRAGSSYNEQFF.